Shown below are 30 T cell receptor beta chains from a single sample sequenced in a study of blood T cell repertoires in COVID-19 (dated by TCRdb to about 2020). Libraries were constructed by the immunoSEQ multiplex PCR assay. Here the immuneACCESS table is served through TCRdb, limited to in-frame sequences with V and J called. Missing clones are a known gap in these copies; in checked studies unresolved V genes cover under half, and the rest lacks a known reason. The sample has 250,000 or so clones on record, more than 85% of them singletons. The ten biggest clones cover just under 9% of the sample. The specimen sequenced was PBMCs or T cells enriched from blood (not recorded which). The source is a man aged 40-49 years who had recovered from COVID-19.

This chain links TRBV15 with TRBJ1-6; D gene uncertain. The CDR3 covers 16 residues. Deletions cut 1 base from V and 2 bases from J, with 9 bases between. Germline-derived CDR1 and CDR2 are LNHNV and YYDKDF (reference sequence). CDR3: CATSRGIQAYNSPLHF. The DNA of the CDR3 is TGTGCCACCAGCAGAGGAATACAAGCCTATAATTCACCCCTCCACTTT.

V gene TRBV29-1 combines with J gene TRBJ1-3; D unresolved. Looked up from germline, CDR1 is SQVTM and CDR2 is ANQGSEA. The CDR3 spans 12 residues. Trimming cost V 7 bases and J 3 bases, with 10 bases left between them. The CDR3 coding sequence is TGCAGCGCTGGGGAGGGTGGAAACACCATATATTTT. It translates to CSAGEGGNTIYF.

The chain recombines TRBV5-1 with TRBJ1-2; tentative D call: TRBD1 (6 bases). The CDR3 spans 15 residues. Trimming shortened V by 4 bases and J by 6 bases, and 19 bases separated the two germline ends. CDR1 is SGHRS and CDR2 is YFSETQ in the germline V gene. CDR3: CASSRGQTGSHGYTF. The CDR3 DNA reads as TGCGCCAGCAGCCGCGGTCAAACAGGGTCCCATGGCTACACCTTC.

The chain employs TRBV30 and TRBJ1-2, with TRBD1 matching over 8 bases. The CDR3 runs to 12 residues. CDR1 and CDR2 from the germline V gene are GTSNPN and SVGIG (reference sequence). V gave up 4 bases and J gave up 3 bases; unmatched junction bases: 1. CDR3 sequence reads: CAWTRGHYGYTF. The CDR3 nucleotides read TGTGCCTGGACCAGGGGGCACTATGGCTACACCTTC.

The J gene is TRBJ1-1, the V gene TRBV19; possibly TRBD1 for D (6 bases). The germline V gene has CDR1 LNHDA and CDR2 SQIVND (reference sequence). The CDR3 extends over 13 amino acids. The V end lost 7 bases, the J end lost 9 bases, and 18 bases lay between the germline ends. This CDR3 reads CASTAGQTVQAFF. The DNA for the CDR3 is TGTGCCAGTACCGCCGGACAGACGGTGCAAGCTTTCTTT.

The chain couples TRBV7-9 to TRBJ1-2, with D possibly being TRBD1 (5 bases). V lost 7 bases and J lost 4, with 13 bases in between. The V gene's germline CDR1 is SEHNR and CDR2 FQNEAQ (reference sequence). This CDR3 contains 13 residues. The CDR3 sequence: CASIRGGGYGYTF. The CDR3 nucleotides are TGTGCCAGCATCCGCGGGGGAGGCTATGGCTACACCTTC.

V usage is TRBV18 and J usage is TRBJ1-2; TRBD1 matches 9 bases. V trimming: 3 bases; J trimming: 5 bases; junction bases outside the gene matches: 7. The CDR3 has 15 residues. Germline V gene sequence: CDR1 KGHSH, CDR2 LQKENI. CDR3 protein: CASSPRDRVSYGYTF. CDR3 bases: TGTGCCAGCTCACCCCGGGACAGGGTTTCTTATGGCTACACCTTC.

The CDR3 sequence: CASSSTGFGARNTEAFF. The DNA for the CDR3 is TGTGCCAGCAGCTCGACAGGGTTTGGAGCACGGAACACTGAAGCTTTCTTT. This rearrangement joins TRBV28 to TRBJ1-1; 7 bases align to TRBD1. The CDR3 consists of 17 residues. Losses at the gene ends were 6 bases for V and 1 base for J; bases not matched to a gene: 14. Looked up from germline, CDR1 is MDHEN and CDR2 is SYDVKM.

The chain is built from TRBV29-1 and TRBJ2-1; D gene uncertain. The CDR3 sequence is 15 residues long. Germline V gene data show CDR1 as SQVTM and CDR2 as ANQGSEA. Between the trimmed V and J ends, which lost 4 bases and 0 bases, there was a span of 13 bases. The CDR3 reads CSVVALRDSYNEQFF. Here the CDR3 DNA reads TGCAGCGTTGTGGCACTACGCGACTCCTACAATGAGCAGTTCTTC.

In this sample, this clone turned up a few times. The V call is TRBV3-1 (or the pseudogene TRBV3-2), the J call TRBJ1-5, with 9 bases identical to TRBD1. The CDR3 has 18 residues. Per germline, CDR1 LGHDT and CDR2 YNNKEL (reference sequence). J lost 3 bases, V lost 0 bases, and 9 bases had no gene match. The CDR3 bases are TGTGCCAGCAGCCAAGATCTTCCGGGACAGGGTAACAATCAGCCCCAGCATTTT. Translating it yields CASSQDLPGQGNNQPQHF.

This rearrangement joins TRBV27 to TRBJ2-3; D is perhaps TRBD2 (5 bases). The CDR3 loop spans 13 amino acids. In germline, CDR1 is MNHEY, CDR2 SMNVEV (reference sequence). V was shortened by 5 bases and J by 9 bases, with 15 bases between the two germline ends. CDR3 region: CASSPSHSATQYF. The DNA of the CDR3 is TGTGCCAGCAGTCCCTCTCATAGCGCCACGCAGTATTTT.

The table lists this clone with a count of one. Here the CDR3 DNA reads TGCGCCAGCAGCTTGTCACGGAATCGGCGGACTGAAGCTTTCTTT. It is translated as CASSLSRNRRTEAFF. This chain links TRBV5-1 with TRBJ1-1; D is undetermined. Trimming left V 1 base short and J 5 bases short, with 15 bases between. Per germline, CDR1 SGHRS and CDR2 YFSETQ. The CDR3 totals 15 residues.

V usage is TRBV9 and J usage is TRBJ2-5, with 9 positions matching TRBD2. The V gene end was trimmed by 8 bases and the J gene end by 1 base; junction bases not matched to a gene: 6. The germline V gene has CDR1 SGDLS and CDR2 YYNGEE. The CDR3 length is 14 residues. CDR3 bases: TGTGCCAGTACGCCTAGCGGGGTCCAAGAGACCCAGTACTTC. Amino acid sequence: CASTPSGVQETQYF.

The chain recombines TRBV12-3 or TRBV12-4 with TRBJ1-1; perhaps TRBD1 as D (6 bases). V was shortened by 6 bases and J by 11 bases, with 19 bases between the two germline ends. The CDR3 has 13 amino acids. The CDR3 spells CASRNTQGRDAFF. CDR3 in DNA: TGTGCCAGCAGAAATACACAGGGACGGGATGCTTTCTTT.

This sequence joins TRBV12-5 and TRBJ2-1; TRBD2 aligns across 11 bases. CDR3 length: 15 amino acids. Germline-derived CDR1 and CDR2 are LGHNT and FRNRAP. V trimming: 6 bases; J trimming: 6 bases; junction bases outside the gene matches: 7. CDR3 DNA: TGTGCTAGTGGCTCAAGTAGCGGGGGGGCCAATGAGCAGTTCTTC. Protein sequence: CASGSSSGGANEQFF.

The chain joins TRBV19 to TRBJ1-4; 7 bases fit TRBD1. The V and J ends lost 7 bases and 7 bases, in that order; junction bases with no gene match: 9. Germline V CDR1 and CDR2: LNHDA, SQIVND (reference sequence). CDR3 length equals 14 residues. CDR3 sequence: CASTLGTEREKLFF. The CDR3 DNA sequence: TGTGCCAGTACCCTAGGGACAGAACGTGAAAAACTGTTTTTT.

J is TRBJ2-7 and V is TRBV14, with D maybe TRBD1 (6 bases). Per the germline V gene, CDR1 is SGHDN and CDR2 is FVKESK. The CDR3 is 13 amino acids. Between the trimmed V and J ends, which lost 4 bases and 5 bases, there was a span of 12 bases. CDR3 residues: CASSLPGVDEQYF. The CDR3 DNA follows: TGTGCCAGCAGCCTACCAGGGGTCGACGAGCAGTACTTC. Drawing the rest from reference TRBV14 and TRBJ2-7, the complete variable domain is EAGVTQFPSHSVIEKGQTVTLRCDPISGHDNLYWYRRVMGKEIKFLLHFVKESKQDESGMPNNRFLAERTGGTYSTLKVQPAELEDSGVYFCASSLPGVDEQYFGPGTRLTVT.

The chain employs TRBV5-1 and TRBJ1-1; D is uncertain. Germline CDR1 SGHRS, CDR2 YFSETQ. Trimming stripped 3 bases from V and 4 bases from J, with 13 bases between. There are 14 residues in the CDR3. This CDR3 reads CASSWSSYGTEAFF. The DNA of the CDR3 is TGCGCCAGCAGCTGGAGTAGTTATGGCACTGAAGCTTTCTTT.

There are a few counts of this clone. V and J are TRBV10-1 and TRBJ2-1, with D hard to call. The germline V and J ends were trimmed by 2 bases and 9 bases, with 11 bases remaining between them. Germline loops: CDR1 WNHNN, CDR2 SYGVQD (reference sequence). The CDR3 sequence is 13 residues long. The CDR3 here is CASSEDSDREQFF. CDR3 DNA: TGCGCCAGCAGTGAGGACTCCGATCGTGAGCAGTTCTTC.

The gene calls are TRBV5-5 and TRBJ2-3; D perhaps matches TRBD2 (6 bases). The CDR3 contains 16 residues. Germline V CDR1 and CDR2: SGHKS, YYEKEE (reference sequence). With 1 base removed from V and 2 bases from J, the gap between germline ends came to 14 bases. The CDR3 DNA reads as TGTGCCAGCAGCTTGTATATGGGGGGTTCCACAGATACGCAGTATTTT. The encoded protein is CASSLYMGGSTDTQYF. Supplemented by reference TRBV5-5 and TRBJ2-3, the full variable domain reads DAGVTQSPTHLIKTRGQQVTLRCSPISGHKSVSWYQQVLGQGPQFIFQYYEKEERGRGNFPDRFSARQFPNYSSELNVNALLLGDSALYLCASSLYMGGSTDTQYFGPGTRLTVL.

The gene calls are TRBV6-5 and TRBJ2-7; 7 positions agree with TRBD2. The CDR3 covers 14 residues. The trim removed 2 bases at V and 5 bases at J, leaving 6 bases unmatched. Germline lookup yields CDR1 MNHEY and CDR2 SVGAGI. The CDR3 region is CASSYVAGADEQYF. Written as DNA, the CDR3 is TGTGCCAGCAGTTACGTGGCGGGAGCGGACGAGCAGTACTTC.

The CDR3 DNA sequence: TGTGCCAGCAGCTTAGGGACTAGTGCGGGGGATACGCAGTATTTT. It encodes CASSLGTSAGDTQYF. The chain is built from TRBV7-3 and TRBJ2-3; TRBD2 matches 8 bases. After removal of 2 bases from V and 6 bases from J, the junction contained 7 bases not matched to a gene. Germline V gene sequence: CDR1 SGHTA, CDR2 FQGTGA. This CDR3 region has 15 residues.

The V call is TRBV7-6, the J call TRBJ1-1; 8 positions agree with TRBD1. This CDR3 has 17 amino acids. Germline trimming cut 4 bases from V and 5 bases from J; bases unmatched to any gene: 15. CDR1 and CDR2 from the germline V gene are SGHVS and FNYEAQ. In DNA, the CDR3 is TGTGCCAGCAGCTCCGGGACCTCAGGGGGCGCGTGGACTGAAGCTTTCTTT. Translating it yields CASSSGTSGGAWTEAFF.

J is TRBJ2-2 and V is TRBV5-1; TRBD2 agrees at 13 bases. V was clipped by 4 bases and J by 6 bases; unmatched bases: 12. The germline V gene encodes CDR1 SGHRS and CDR2 YFSETQ. This CDR3 comprises 18 residues. CDR3 coding DNA: TGCGCCAGCAGCCGGAACCCGACTAGCGGGGGGCCCCCCGGGGAGCTGTTTTTT. Protein sequence: CASSRNPTSGGPPGELFF.

A single count supports this clone. CDR3 sequence: CASSKDGGLARDTQYF. The CDR3 coding sequence is TGTGCCAGCAGCAAAGACGGGGGACTTGCACGGGATACGCAGTATTTT. The V call is TRBV7-3, the J call TRBJ2-3, with D possibly being TRBD2 (6 bases). Germline V CDR1 and CDR2: SGHTA, FQGTGA. The V and J ends lost 5 bases and 6 bases respectively, with 21 bases between them. The length of the CDR3 is 16 residues.

This chain links TRBV6-6 with TRBJ2-2; the match to TRBD2 covers 7 bases. V was pared by 5 bases and J by 6 bases, with 24 bases of the junction left unmatched. There are 20 residues in the CDR3. Germline lookup yields CDR1 MNHNY and CDR2 SVGAGI (reference sequence). CDR3 DNA: TGTGCCAGCAGTCCCAGAACCTCGGGGGGATGGGTAATGGTGCCCGGGGAGCTGTTTTTT. Its translation: CASSPRTSGGWVMVPGELFF.

This chain uses TRBV12-5 with TRBJ2-3; the D is unclear. Trimming stripped 6 bases from V and 5 bases from J, with 12 bases between. CDR3 length: 13 amino acids. CDR1 and CDR2 from the germline V gene are LGHNT and FRNRAP. DNA for the CDR3: TGTGCTAGTGGGAACAAAGAGGTAGATACGCAGTATTTT. Residues: CASGNKEVDTQYF.

The chain is built from TRBV9 and TRBJ2-2, with D perhaps TRBD1 (5 bases). From germline, CDR1 is SGDLS and CDR2 YYNGEE. The CDR3 sequence is 14 residues long. V was cut by 4 bases and J by 2 bases, with 9 bases left in between. The CDR3 reads CASSPRTNTGELFF. DNA of the CDR3: TGTGCCAGCAGCCCTAGGACAAACACCGGGGAGCTGTTTTTT.

This chain joins TRBV29-1 and TRBJ2-7; 8 bases agree with TRBD2. The CDR3 has 14 amino acids. Trimming cost V 7 bases and J 6 bases; bases outside gene matches: 14. Germline assignment: CDR1 SQVTM and CDR2 ANQGSEA. DNA of the CDR3: TGCAGCGCCTTAAAAGCGGGAGCGGCTCTCGAGCAGTACTTC. It is translated as CSALKAGAALEQYF.

A few counts support this clone. The chain joins TRBV19 to TRBJ2-3; 8 bases match TRBD2. J gave up 4 bases and V 4 bases, and 13 bases lay outside the gene matches. Germline CDR1 LNHDA, CDR2 SQIVND (reference sequence). The length of the CDR3 is 17 residues. The DNA of the CDR3 is TGTGCCAGTAGTACCTCCGGGGCCGGGGGGGCCGCAGATACGCAGTATTTT. It translates to CASSTSGAGGAADTQYF. The full variable domain, with the rest looked up from reference TRBV19 and TRBJ2-3, is DGGITQSPKYLFRKEGQNVTLSCEQNLNHDAMYWYRQDPGQGLRLIYYSQIVNDFQKGDIAEGYSVSREKKESFPLTVTSAQKNPTAFYLCASSTSGAGGAADTQYFGPGTRLTVL.